One and the same sample provided the 15 T cell receptor beta chains below, sequenced in a study of blood T cell repertoires in COVID-19. Profiling relied on immunoSEQ multiplex PCR, and the TCRdb table lists in-frame clones only, not all of them. The sample records 250,000 to 300,000 clones, 75% to 90% being singletons. Material for sequencing was peripheral blood. These receptors were collected from an older woman with COVID-19, enrolled during active disease.

The V call is TRBV6-1, the J call TRBJ2-7; D is possibly TRBD1 (6 bases). V was shortened by 2 bases and J by 2 bases, with 13 bases between the two germline ends. The CDR3 extends over 15 amino acids. Germline V gives CDR1 MNHNS, CDR2 SASEGT. The CDR3 spells CASSEPGQSTYEQYF. The CDR3 DNA follows: TGTGCCAGCAGTGAACCCGGACAGAGTACCTACGAGCAGTACTTC.

The chain joins TRBV4-1 to TRBJ2-1, with a possible D match to TRBD1 (6 bases). The V and J ends lost 0 bases and 7 bases respectively, with 13 bases between them. The germline CDR1 and CDR2 sequences are MGHRA and YSYEKL. This CDR3 region has 15 residues. CDR3 DNA: TGCGCCAGCAGCCAAGAATGGTGGGGGCGAAATGAGCAGTTCTTC. As protein: CASSQEWWGRNEQFF.

The chain has TRBV18 and TRBJ1-5; the D gene is possibly TRBD1 (6 bases). Trimming shortened V by 3 bases and J by 0 bases, and 12 bases separated the two germline ends. The germline gives CDR1 KGHSH, CDR2 LQKENI. The CDR3 loop spans 16 amino acids. The CDR3 DNA sequence: TGTGCCAGCTCACCGGGGGGGCCCTATAGCAATCAGCCCCAGCATTTT. Encoded protein: CASSPGGPYSNQPQHF.

This chain links TRBV30 with TRBJ2-7; D may be TRBD2 (5 bases). CDR3 length: 11 amino acids. Trimming left V 5 bases short and J 4 bases short, with 9 bases between. Germline V CDR1 and CDR2: GTSNPN, SVGIG (reference sequence). Written as DNA, the CDR3 is TGTGCCTGGGCCGGGGAGTACGAGCAGTACTTC. Its translation is CAWAGEYEQYF.

The rearrangement joins TRBV18 to TRBJ1-1; no definite D call. Looked up from germline, CDR1 is KGHSH and CDR2 is LQKENI. This CDR3 comprises 13 residues. Trimming removed 0 bases from V and 7 bases from J, with 9 bases in between. The CDR3 DNA is TGTGCCAGCTCACCACCGAATTTCGGTGAAGCTTTCTTT. The encoded protein is CASSPPNFGEAFF. The full variable domain, in which reference TRBV18 and TRBJ1-1 provide the parts outside the CDR3, is NAGVMQNPRHLVRRRGQEARLRCSPMKGHSHVYWYRQLPEEGLKFMVYLQKENIIDESGMPKERFSAEFPKEGPSILRIQQVVRGDSAAYFCASSPPNFGEAFFGQGTRLTVV.

Only a few counts were recorded for this clone. The V and J genes are TRBV7-2 and TRBJ1-4; D perhaps matches TRBD1 (6 bases). The CDR3 is 14 residues long. Germline V gene data show CDR1 as SGHTA and CDR2 as FQGNSA. V was shortened by 3 bases and J by 7 bases, with 12 bases between the two germline ends. The CDR3 is CASSFTGRGEKLFF. CDR3 coding DNA: TGTGCCAGCAGCTTCACAGGGAGGGGTGAAAAACTGTTTTTT.

The chain recombines TRBV6-5 with TRBJ2-7; 8 bases are a match to TRBD1. The germline CDR1 and CDR2 sequences are MNHEY and SVGAGI. Germline trimming cut 2 bases from V and 3 bases from J; bases unmatched to any gene: 3. The CDR3 loop spans 14 amino acids. CDR3 sequence: CASSYADRGYEQYF. The CDR3 region has the DNA TGTGCCAGCAGTTACGCTGACAGGGGCTACGAGCAGTACTTC.

The CDR3 protein is CASSFSGTLSGEQFF. The CDR3 coding sequence is TGTGCCAGCAGTTTTTCCGGGACACTCTCGGGGGAGCAGTTCTTC. The V gene is TRBV5-6, the J gene TRBJ2-1, with D tentatively TRBD1 (6 bases). The CDR3 sequence is 15 residues long. CDR1 and CDR2 from the germline V gene are SGHDT and YYEEEE. V dropped 5 bases and J dropped 10 bases, with 22 bases sitting between them.

The chain carries TRBV10-2 and TRBJ1-1, with D perhaps TRBD1 (5 bases). This CDR3 is 13 amino acids long. The V and J ends lost 5 bases and 9 bases respectively, with 16 bases between them. CDR1 is WSHSY, CDR2 SAAADI, per germline. CDR3 loop: CASSPVSADKAFF. The CDR3 region has the DNA TGCGCCAGCAGTCCGGTGTCGGCGGACAAAGCTTTCTTT.

The chain recombines TRBV7-2 with TRBJ2-5; 10 bases line up with TRBD2. This CDR3 contains 17 residues. V shed 1 base and J 1 base; nucleotides not matched to a gene: 6. Germline V CDR1 and CDR2: SGHTA, FQGNSA. CDR3: CASSLDWRLAGQETQYF. The CDR3 bases are TGTGCCAGCAGCTTAGACTGGAGACTAGCGGGCCAAGAGACCCAGTACTTC.

The genes are TRBV7-6 and TRBJ2-1, with 14 bases that match TRBD2. This CDR3 comprises 18 residues. Germline V gives CDR1 SGHVS, CDR2 FNYEAQ. Trimming cost V 5 bases and J 6 bases; bases outside gene matches: 12. As DNA, the CDR3 is TGTGCCAGCAGCCCCTCGGGACTAGCGGGGGAAGATGGCAATGAGCAGTTCTTC. This sequence encodes CASSPSGLAGEDGNEQFF.

The rearrangement joins TRBV19 to TRBJ1-4; D may be TRBD1 (5 bases). Per germline, CDR1 LNHDA and CDR2 SQIVND (reference sequence). This CDR3 has 15 residues. The CDR3 sequence is CALLLGAQPGEKLFF. The CDR3 DNA sequence: TGTGCTCTGCTACTTGGGGCCCAACCGGGTGAAAAACTGTTTTTT.

This chain links TRBV2 with TRBJ2-2; a weak D match, TRBD2 (6 bases). Trimming took off 7 bases at V and 7 bases at J, with 7 bases between the two ends. Germline CDR1 and CDR2: SNHLY and FYNNEI. The CDR3 runs to 11 residues. This chain's CDR3 is CASMEGGELFF. CDR3 in DNA: TGTGCCAGCATGGAGGGCGGGGAGCTGTTTTTT. The variable domain in full, completed from reference TRBV2 and TRBJ2-2, reads EPEVTQTPSHQVTQMGQEVILRCVPISNHLYFYWYRQILGQKVEFLVSFYNNEISEKSEIFDDQFSVERPDGSNFTLKIRSTKLEDSAMYFCASMEGGELFFGEGSRLTVL.

The rearrangement joins TRBV2 to TRBJ1-5; maybe TRBD1 (5 bases). Trimming took 1 base from V and 7 from J, leaving 14 bases between them. This CDR3 comprises 15 residues. Per germline, CDR1 SNHLY and CDR2 FYNNEI. The CDR3 DNA follows: TGTGCCAGCAGTGAAGAAGTCAGGTGGGGCCAGCCCCAGCATTTT. This gives the protein CASSEEVRWGQPQHF. The variable domain in full, with the rest retrieved from reference TRBV2 and TRBJ1-5, is EPEVTQTPSHQVTQMGQEVILRCVPISNHLYFYWYRQILGQKVEFLVSFYNNEISEKSEIFDDQFSVERPDGSNFTLKIRSTKLEDSAMYFCASSEEVRWGQPQHFGDGTRLSIL.

The V call is TRBV7-9, the J call TRBJ1-4, with 8 bases identical to TRBD1. The CDR3 runs to 14 residues. Germline CDR1 reads SEHNR; CDR2 reads FQNEAQ (reference sequence). Trimming took 5 bases from V and 5 from J; bases not matched to a gene: 4. CDR3: CASSMDRDNEKLFF. Here the CDR3 DNA reads TGTGCCAGCAGCATGGACAGGGACAATGAAAAACTGTTTTTT.